This T cell receptor beta chain came from a study of cytomegalovirus exposure and HLA in healthy donors. Study outcomes and limitations: Later analysis showed most CMV-associated TCR beta chains appearing HLA-restricted. In a later analysis, compared with equally common non-associated chains, HLA-associated beta chains were more expanded. In a later analysis, across HLA loci, associated TCR counts were highest for DRB1, lowest for HLA-C.

PCR employed 60 Vbeta and 13 Jbeta primers. Assay used: immunoSEQ multiplex PCR; TCRdb lists only in-frame clones, some missing. The sample lists fewer than 100,000 clones; almost 80% were seen once. Comment on this clone: Antigen unknown.

The sequence was collected from a female donor in good health and CMV-seronegative. The sequencing sample was made of PBMCs.

This CDR3 is CASSLAEGAGAEKLFF. CDR3 coding DNA: TGCGCCAGCAGCTTGGCCGAGGGGGCTGGAGCTGAAAAACTGTTTTTT. V and J are TRBV5-1 and TRBJ1-4; 7 bases align to TRBD1. J was trimmed by 7 bases and V by 0 bases; bases with no gene match: 9. The CDR3 is made up of 16 amino acids. Germline CDR1 reads SGHRS; CDR2 reads YFSETQ.